The 7 T cell receptor beta chains presented below share a single source sample, sequenced in a study of T cells after yellow fever vaccination. TCRdb independently ran MiXCR on the 5' RACE reads; one entry per CDR3 protein. The sample records roughly 260,000 distinct CDR3 sequences, 13% being singletons. The material sequenced was CD4+ T cells sorted from PBMCs, taken 45 days after the yellow fever booster vaccination. Receptors were obtained from a man aged 25 to 45 who received the YFV17D yellow fever vaccine.

This clonotype has just a few counts. This rearrangement joins TRBV20-1 to TRBJ1-2; D not certain. V lost 6 bases, J lost 4 bases, and 18 bases lay in between. This CDR3 has 14 amino acids. Germline V gene sequence: CDR1 DFQATT, CDR2 SNEGSKA (reference sequence). The CDR3 here is CSANRAASGYGYTF. In DNA form, the CDR3 reads TGCAGTGCCAATCGGGCGGCGTCAGGCTATGGCTACACCTTC.

This chain uses TRBV20-1 with TRBJ2-3, with 7 bases matching TRBD2. CDR1 and CDR2 (germline): DFQATT, SNEGSKA (reference sequence). The CDR3 runs 14 residues. V lost 3 bases and J lost 2; bases outside the gene matches: 5. The CDR3, as DNA: TGCAGTGCTAGGAGAGCGGGATACACAGATACGCAGTATTTT. Its translation: CSARRAGYTDTQYF.

This clonotype was seen a few times. The chain uses TRBV27 and TRBJ2-3; unclear D gene. CDR1 is MNHEY, CDR2 SMNVEV, per germline (reference sequence). Trimming shortened V by 0 bases and J by 4 bases, and 8 bases separated the two germline ends. The CDR3 is 14 residues long. CDR3 in DNA: TGTGCCAGCAGTTTATCGACCGCGGCAGATACGCAGTATTTT. Translation gives CASSLSTAADTQYF.

The V and J genes are TRBV11-2 and TRBJ2-1; D is unclear. CDR1 and CDR2 (germline): SGHAT, FQNNGV. V was shortened by 5 bases and J by 4 bases, with 15 bases between the two germline ends. The length of the CDR3 is 15 residues. CDR3 residues: CASSPRAQYYNEQFF. DNA of the CDR3: TGTGCCAGCAGCCCTCGGGCCCAATATTACAATGAGCAGTTCTTC.

V is TRBV27 and J is TRBJ2-1, with D perhaps matching TRBD1 or TRBD2 (5 bases each). Trimming left V 3 bases short and J 6 bases short, with 15 bases between. Germline V gene data show CDR1 as MNHEY and CDR2 as SMNVEV (reference sequence). The CDR3 covers 15 residues. CDR3 DNA sequence: TGTGCCAGCAGTTTGGGCTGGGACCTAGGCAATGAGCAGTTCTTC. This codes for CASSLGWDLGNEQFF.

Many counts were recorded for this clonotype. The rearrangement links TRBV5-1 to TRBJ1-1; D not resolved. Germline V CDR1 and CDR2: SGHRS, YFSETQ. The CDR3 sequence is 13 residues long. V dropped 4 bases and J dropped 4 bases, with 11 bases sitting between them. DNA for the CDR3: TGCGCCAGCAGCAGAGTGGGGTTCACTGAAGCTTTCTTT. Its protein product is CASSRVGFTEAFF.

The chain has TRBV20-1 and TRBJ2-1; 7 bases align to TRBD2. The CDR3 loop spans 13 amino acids. V lost 3 bases, J lost 5 bases, and 4 bases stayed unmatched. Germline assignment: CDR1 DFQATT and CDR2 SNEGSKA (reference sequence). The CDR3 nucleotides are TGCAGTGCTAGCGGCGGGAGCAACAATGAGCAGTTCTTC. Amino acid sequence: CSASGGSNNEQFF.